This TCR beta chain was recorded in a study of human T cells and chemical hapten exposure. Study-wide context: Sensitization involved placing 2% DPC onto an approximately 2 cm by approximately 2 cm region of upper inner arm skin. Study-level results: Large CDR3 similarity clusters arose significantly more often from expanded TCRs than from controls.

This CDR3 has 16 residues. Trimming cost V 0 bases and J 0 bases; bases outside gene matches: 3. The germline V gene has CDR1 SGHRS and CDR2 YFSETQ. As to time point: patch test 3, about 24 weeks after DPC sensitization. As for treatment: therapeutic diphenylcyclopropenone sensitization with weekly scalp DPC. Patch tests were applied only after blood draws. TCRdb called the RACE reads again in MiXCR, with one record for every CDR3 protein. Among about 190,000 distinct CDR3 sequences listed, 20% to 25% were seen once. About this clonotype: What it recognizes is unknown.

The source is a woman between 35 and 50 years old with alopecia areata. Some clones in this sample may be carry-over from other donors' samples. Specimen: whole blood, collected in connection with sensitization to the hapten diphenylcyclopropenone (DPC). V gene TRBV5-1 combines with J gene TRBJ2-3; TRBD1 matches 8 bases. The CDR3 is CASSLARGRSTDTQYF. In nucleotides, the CDR3 is TGCGCCAGCAGCTTGGCCAGGGGGCGTAGCACAGATACGCAGTATTTT.